This T cell receptor beta chain is from a study of blood T cell repertoires in COVID-19. Study-level information: In each case, the material was cDNA or gDNA derived from T cells, B-cell-depleted T cells, or PBMCs.

How the authors handled the data: Scientists estimated how many nucleated cells there were by amplifying reference gene primers. TCRdb's copy holds only in-frame clones and misses some; the assay was immunoSEQ multiplex PCR. That table gives V, J and clone size, and the DNA gave D and trimming. The sample has fewer than 300,000 clones, 88% seen once. This CDR3 is built from 14 residues. The V end was cut by 2 bases, the J end by 6 bases, with 11 bases between. Germline CDR1 reads LGHDT; CDR2 reads YNNKEL (reference sequence). Individuals drawn from around 25 US areas were roughly 18 to 100 years old. Participants' own reports of clinical history determined their cohort assignment.

The sequencing sample was made of PBMCs or T cells enriched from blood (not recorded which). This receptor was identified in a woman aged 40 to 55 with acute COVID-19. V gene TRBV3-1 (or the pseudogene TRBV3-2) combines with J gene TRBJ1-5; a weak D match, TRBD1 (6 bases). The CDR3 region has the DNA TGTGCCAGCAGCCAAATAGGGGACACTCAGCCCCAGCATTTT. The encoded protein is CASSQIGDTQPQHF.